This is a list of T cell receptor beta chains from one sample in a study of blood T cell repertoires in COVID-19. Method: immunoSEQ multiplex PCR; TCRdb's copy keeps in-frame clones and lacks some. The repertoire consists of about 36,000 clones, with around nine tenths occurring once and the leading ten covering around 4.8%. The sequencing input was peripheral blood. All receptors come from a human donor in a cohort sampled during active COVID-19. Each CDR3 is given with its conserved first and last residue. D genes are given only for firm matches. Expanded clones are given a class, and other clones once, few, many or no size at all.

V	D	size	J	CDR3	DNA
TRBV5-6	NA	NA	TRBJ1-3	CASSFRGRSPLSGNTIYF	TGTGCCAGCAGCTTCAGGGGTAGATCCCCTCTTTCTGGAAACACCATATATTTT
TRBV18	NA	once	TRBJ1-5	CASSPQTGRNQPQHF	TGTGCCAGCTCACCACAAACAGGGCGCAATCAGCCCCAGCATTTT
TRBV5-1	NA	NA	TRBJ2-1	CASSLIADLYNEQFF	TGCGCCAGCAGCTTGATCGCGGATCTCTACAATGAGCAGTTCTTC
TRBV5-1	NA	NA	TRBJ1-5	CASSLEAGPNQPQHF	TGCGCCAGCAGCTTGGAGGCAGGCCCCAATCAGCCCCAGCATTTT
TRBV5-6	NA	NA	TRBJ1-1	CASSILMNTEAFF	TGTGCCAGCAGCATACTAATGAACACTGAAGCTTTCTTT
TRBV11-2	TRBD2	NA	TRBJ2-7	CASSLAGAGGWGEQYF	TGTGCCAGCAGCTTAGCGGGCGCGGGAGGCTGGGGCGAGCAGTACTTC
TRBV25-1	NA	NA	TRBJ1-3	CASSEPGLGGNTIYF	TGTGCCAGCAGTGAGCCAGGGTTGGGGGGAAACACCATATATTTT
TRBV7-2	TRBD2	NA	TRBJ2-5	CASSLERLAGGLFETQYF	TGTGCCAGCAGCTTAGAAAGACTAGCGGGAGGGTTATTCGAGACCCAGTACTTC
TRBV11-2	NA	NA	TRBJ1-1	CASRGQNLNTEAFF	TGTGCCAGCAGAGGACAGAACCTTAACACTGAAGCTTTCTTT
TRBV3-1/TRBV3-2	TRBD1	NA	TRBJ2-7	CASSPRDRGTYEQYF	TGTGCCAGCAGCCCCCGGGACAGGGGGACCTACGAGCAGTACTTC
TRBV5-4	TRBD1	NA	TRBJ2-5	CASSTGQGLGETQYF	TGTGCCAGCAGCACGGGACAGGGTCTGGGAGAGACCCAGTACTTC
TRBV5-1	NA	NA	TRBJ2-2	CASSLVEPNTGELFF	TGCGCCAGCAGCTTGGTCGAGCCGAACACCGGGGAGCTGTTTTTT
TRBV24-1	TRBD1	NA	TRBJ2-1	CATSRGLGEQFF	TGTGCCACCAGTAGGGGGCTGGGCGAGCAGTTCTTC
TRBV18	NA	NA	TRBJ1-1	CASSPQDTNTEAFF	TGTGCCAGCTCACCTCAAGACACGAACACTGAAGCTTTCTTT
TRBV7-9	TRBD2	NA	TRBJ2-3	CASSPDGTRGPEQYF	TGTGCCAGCAGCCCCGACGGGACTAGGGGCCCGGAGCAGTATTTT
TRBV7-9	NA	few	TRBJ2-3	CASSRLGPSTDTQYF	TGTGCCAGCAGCCGGCTGGGGCCTAGCACAGATACGCAGTATTTT
TRBV5-1	NA	once	TRBJ1-2	CASSVDYLGSGGGGYTF	TGCGCCAGCAGCGTTGACTACCTGGGGTCGGGGGGCGGCGGCTACACCTTC
TRBV28	NA	NA	TRBJ1-1	CASFGTFGRTEAFF	TGTGCCAGCTTTGGAACCTTTGGGCGCACTGAAGCTTTCTTT
TRBV25-1	NA	NA	TRBJ2-2	CASSRGTDTGELFF	TGTGCCAGCAGTCGGGGAACGGACACCGGGGAGCTGTTTTTT
TRBV5-1	TRBD2	NA	TRBJ2-5	CASSLEGLAIIGTQYF	TGCGCCAGCAGCTTGGAGGGACTAGCAATTATTGGGACCCAGTACTTC
TRBV2	NA	NA	TRBJ2-3	CASRRRGGDTDTQYF	TGTGCCAGCAGACGGCGAGGGGGAGACACAGATACGCAGTATTTT
TRBV5-4	NA	NA	TRBJ2-7	CASSLDASPGYEQYF	TGTGCCAGCAGCTTGGATGCTTCCCCGGGCTACGAGCAGTACTTC
TRBV6-5	NA	NA	TRBJ1-1	CASSSSGGKRRAFF	TGTGCCAGCAGTTCATCGGGAGGGAAGAGAAGGGCTTTCTTT
TRBV28	NA	NA	TRBJ2-1	CASSLGANYNEQFF	TGTGCCAGCAGTTTAGGGGCCAACTACAATGAGCAGTTCTTC
TRBV19	TRBD2	once	TRBJ2-1	CASTGLARTRGNEQFF	TGTGCCAGTACCGGACTAGCTCGTACCCGGGGGAATGAGCAGTTCTTC
TRBV27	NA	NA	TRBJ2-7	CASALRTVTNEQYF	TGTGCCAGCGCCCTTCGGACAGTTACCAACGAGCAGTACTTC
TRBV5-1	NA	once	TRBJ2-1	CASSLVAGNNEQFF	TGCGCCAGCAGCTTGGTGGCGGGGAACAATGAGCAGTTCTTC
TRBV5-1	NA	once	TRBJ1-2	CASSPGGSYGYTF	TGCGCCAGCAGCCCGGGGGGTTCCTATGGCTACACCTTC
TRBV30	NA	NA	TRBJ1-6	CAWSEGGNNSPLHF	TGTGCCTGGAGTGAGGGGGGGAATAATTCACCCCTCCACTTT
TRBV5-1	TRBD1	once	TRBJ1-1	CASSAGTENTEAFF	TGCGCCAGCAGCGCCGGGACAGAGAACACTGAAGCTTTCTTT
TRBV19	TRBD1	NA	TRBJ1-5	CASKDRVGHQPQHF	TGTGCCAGTAAGGACAGGGTCGGCCATCAGCCCCAGCATTTT
TRBV7-9	NA	NA	TRBJ2-6	CASSTLAAYSGANVLTF	TGTGCCAGCAGCACGTTAGCGGCCTACTCTGGGGCCAACGTCCTGACTTTC
TRBV20-1	NA	NA	TRBJ2-5	CSASFGSKETQYF	TGCAGTGCTAGTTTCGGGAGTAAAGAGACCCAGTACTTC
TRBV5-1	TRBD1	NA	TRBJ1-4	CACGQGAIDEKLFF	TGCGCCTGCGGACAGGGAGCCATTGATGAAAAACTGTTTTTT
TRBV5-5	TRBD1	NA	TRBJ1-6	CASSDPTGAINSPLHF	TGTGCCAGCAGCGATCCGACAGGGGCGATAAATTCACCCCTCCACTTT
TRBV6-2/TRBV6-3	TRBD2	NA	TRBJ2-5	CASSYGTSGGQETQYF	TGTGCCAGCAGTTACGGGACTAGCGGGGGTCAAGAGACCCAGTACTTC
TRBV6-6	NA	NA	TRBJ1-1	CASSYPQGLNTEAFF	TGTGCCAGCAGTTACCCACAGGGCCTGAACACTGAAGCTTTCTTT
TRBV3-1/TRBV3-2	TRBD2	NA	TRBJ2-2	CASSRAGTRATGELFF	TGTGCCAGCAGCCGAGCCGGGACTAGGGCCACCGGGGAGCTGTTTTTT
TRBV28	NA	NA	TRBJ2-7	CASSFGGILSYEQYF	TGTGCCAGCAGTTTCGGCGGGATTCTCTCCTACGAGCAGTACTTC
TRBV14	TRBD2	NA	TRBJ2-1	CASSAPLSGLAGAKQFF	TGTGCCAGCAGCGCACCGCTATCGGGACTAGCGGGAGCCAAGCAGTTCTTC
TRBV11-2	NA	NA	TRBJ1-1	CASSLAQNTEAFF	TGTGCCAGCAGCTTAGCCCAGAACACTGAAGCTTTCTTT
TRBV18	NA	NA	TRBJ2-3	CASSRDIGTDTQYF	TGTGCCAGCTCCCGGGACATCGGCACAGATACGCAGTATTTT
TRBV9	TRBD1	NA	TRBJ2-7	CASSVGDRGSYEQYF	TGTGCCAGCAGCGTAGGGGACAGGGGATCGTACGAGCAGTACTTC
TRBV6-2/TRBV6-3	TRBD2	NA	TRBJ2-7	CASSKELAGAYEQYF	TGTGCCAGCAGTAAGGAACTAGCGGGTGCCTACGAGCAGTACTTC
TRBV4-2	NA	NA	TRBJ2-3	CASSPSETGTDTQYF	TGTGCCAGCAGCCCATCCGAGACAGGCACAGATACGCAGTATTTT
TRBV5-4	NA	NA	TRBJ1-2	CASSPAYRDYGYTF	TGTGCCAGCAGCCCCGCCTACAGAGACTATGGCTACACCTTC
TRBV10-1	TRBD2	NA	TRBJ2-1	CASSTSGSSYNEQFF	TGCGCCAGCAGTACTAGCGGGAGCTCCTACAATGAGCAGTTCTTC
TRBV11-2	TRBD1	NA	TRBJ1-6	CASSPRDRVDSPLHF	TGTGCCAGCAGCCCGCGGGACAGGGTTGATTCACCCCTCCACTTT